This T cell receptor (beta chain) was profiled in a study of OX40 agonist ivuxolimab in advanced cancers. Study summary: Among those treated, three patients had partial responses, one with hepatocellular carcinoma and two with cutaneous melanoma.

Libraries were prepared by immunoSEQ multiplex PCR; TCRdb keeps only in-frame clonotypes and omits some of them. The table lists tens of thousands of clones, roughly 88% of them singletons. As to this clone: Antigen specificity is unknown.

This CDR3 comprises 13 residues. Trimming at V came to 5 bases and at J to 4 bases, leaving 5 bases not matched to a gene. CDR1 is SGHAT, CDR2 FQNNGV, per germline. Study findings and constraints: People who partly responded at 0.1-3.0 mg/kg had some of the least clonal expansion seen.

The sequences come from CD4+ or CD8+ T cells sorted from blood, collected in a trial of the OX40 agonist ivuxolimab. The chain employs TRBV11-2 and TRBJ2-7; 7 bases line up with TRBD1. This TCR was sampled from an adult with an advanced solid tumor such as melanoma, head and neck, liver or kidney cancer. The CDR3 DNA reads TGTGCCAGCAGCCCCGGGACAGTGTACGAGCAGTACTTC. This codes for CASSPGTVYEQYF.